The TCR beta chain under discussion was sequenced for a study of T cells in Graves' hyperthyroidism and ophthalmopathy (dated by TCRdb to about 2019). For the study in its entirety: Peripheral blood samples were taken at initial diagnosis, before any treatment was given. Prospective prediction of ophthalmopathy was tested in an independent validation cohort of some 20 hyperthyroidism patients and 15 to 17 patients who later progressed to ophthalmopathy. To identify distinguishing TCR V-J signatures, a discovery cohort of 100 or so patients was used, comprising 43 with Graves' ophthalmopathy and some 60 with stable Graves' hyperthyroidism. In roughly six Graves' hyperthyroidism patients, the study also compared T-cell repertoires from thyroid tissue with T-cell repertoires from blood. After blood sampling, hyperthyroidism patients were treated with methimazole at a starting dose of 30 mg daily, and ophthalmopathy patients were treated with high-dose intravenous methylprednisolone. TCR Vbeta CDR3 sequencing of approximately 140 peripheral blood samples (43 ophthalmopathy, over 70 hyperthyroidism and some 17 progressor patients) is reported in the paper. The 100 discovery patients were randomly split 7:3 into training and test sets. Overall study outcomes, separate from this receptor: In cross-validation, a model built on a 13 V-J signature told ophthalmopathy apart from stable hyperthyroidism with 87.88% sensitivity and around 83% specificity, and in testing the same model reached 80%/75%. In validation, the model predicted progression to ophthalmopathy with approximately 71% sensitivity and 72% to 75% specificity, a median of about 6.7 months before onset. Most expanded thyroid clonotypes (frequency above 0.001) were also found in blood, which suggests that blood repertoires may mirror thyroid immune responses. No statistical method was used to fix the sample size in advance, and group allocation was not hidden from the investigators.

TCR beta CDR3 regions were amplified from RNA transcripts. The first round of RT-PCR for the TCR CDR3 was performed with the HTBI primer set and the Qiagen OneStep RT-PCR kit. A second multiplex PCR round built the libraries, followed by size selection and purification. Sequencing of the libraries was done on an Illumina HiSeq2000 using paired-end 100 bp reads. The paper's processing steps were these. SOAPnuke was used to process the raw data, throwing out any read that contained adapters or uncalled bases, had a mean Phred below 15, or lacked an exact constant-primer or identifier match. COPE v1.2.5 was used to merge high-quality paired reads, and clonotypes were defined as unique nucleotide sequences. MiTCR v1.1 was used to align the clonotypes against IMGT TRBV, TRBD and TRBJ reference segments. The analysis was restricted to V-J combinations with a frequency above 0.0001, which together covered 99% to 99.2% of the repertoires. The TCS score was defined as the ratio of F50 (clonal expansion) to E x V (chaos), calculated using BLOSUM62-based TCRdist between CDR3 peptides within each V-J. Welch's t-statistics and random forest reduced roughly 540 V-J features to 13, which were used in a naive Bayes classifier (R e1071). TCRdb reprocessing: public reads trimmed at Q25 with fastp, clones called with MiXCR, in-frame beta chains kept. One record per CDR3 amino acid sequence lists the most common genes and DNA. V and J calls and clone size were set by TCRdb, not the authors. The sample table holds about 290,000 distinct CDR3 sequences, of which about 14% were seen once. Together, the top ten hold almost 8% of the sample.

The hyperthyroidism patients were between 18 and 65 years old and newly diagnosed, with a disease duration of less than 2 months. Patients with uncontrolled infections, other autoimmune diseases, pregnancy or lactation were excluded. Diagnoses were established on the basis of clinical symptoms, serum thyroxine and TRAb, thyroid ultrasound, and orbital computed tomography. For progressor patients, blood was drawn at the first diagnosis of hyperthyroidism, before any ophthalmopathy symptoms had appeared. PBMCs were separated from approximately 10 ml of fresh peripheral blood using Ficoll-Paque density gradient centrifugation. Patients classed as progressors first received a Graves' hyperthyroidism diagnosis and then went on to develop ophthalmopathy during follow-up. Trizol reagent was used to extract total RNA, and RNA quality was then checked on an Agilent 2100 Bioanalyzer. Comment on this clonotype: Its recognized antigen is unknown. Qualities for individual bases were not recorded, and no much larger clone is one base off.

Sequencing used blood. This TCR was sampled from a woman between 25 and 40 years old with Graves' hyperthyroidism that later progressed to Graves' ophthalmopathy.

CDR3 sequence: CASKLTAGGSYNSPLHF. The nucleotide sequence is given as TGTGCCAGTAAATTAACGGCAGGGGGCTCCTATAATTCACCCCTCCACTTT. The chain couples TRBV19 to TRBJ1-6, and 7 junctional nucleotides match TRBD1. From its cysteine to its phenylalanine, the CDR3 spans 17 amino acids. Only CDR3 DNA is held: 51 bases, read in frame from base 1. CDR1 LNHDA and CDR2 SQIVND are derived from the germline V gene (reference sequence). Germline trimming: 7 bases from V, 0 bases from J; junction bases outside gene matches: 9. Here the CDR3 is joined to the reference TRBV19 and TRBJ1-6 genes, and the full variable domain is: DGGITQSPKYLFRKEGQNVTLSCEQNLNHDAMYWYRQDPGQGLRLIYYSQIVNDFQKGDIAEGYSVSREKKESFPLTVTSAQKNPTAFYLCASKLTAGGSYNSPLHFGNGTRLTVT.